Each of the 8 T cell receptor beta chains below was sequenced from the same sample in a study of identical twins. TCRdb redid the calling of the 5' RACE reads with MiXCR, one entry per CDR3 protein. The sample holds approximately 1.8 million distinct CDR3 sequences, about 31% seen once. The sample taken for sequencing was cord blood. These receptors were taken from a newborn girl in good health.

The V gene is TRBV3-1, the J gene TRBJ2-2; D is ambiguous. Deletions cut 2 bases from V and 3 bases from J, with 13 bases between. This CDR3 spans 16 amino acids. CDR1 LGHDT and CDR2 YNNKEL come from the germline V gene (reference sequence). The CDR3 bases are TGTGCCAGCAGCCAATTTTGGAATAGGGACACCGGGGAGCTGTTTTTT. Amino acid sequence: CASSQFWNRDTGELFF.

This clonotype was counted only a few times. The genes are TRBV10-3 and TRBJ2-7; D gene uncertain. Trimming took 5 bases from V and 3 from J, leaving 8 bases between them. The germline V gene has CDR1 ENHRY and CDR2 SYGVKD. The CDR3 loop spans 12 amino acids. The CDR3 DNA sequence: TGTGCCATCAGTCGCCAAAACTACGAGCAGTACTTC. Residues: CAISRQNYEQYF.

This clonotype was seen more than once but under ten times. The chain is built from TRBV12-3 or TRBV12-4 and TRBJ1-4, with 11 bases matching TRBD1. CDR3 size: 14 residues. The V and J ends lost 7 bases and 8 bases, in that order; junction bases with no gene match: 6. The CDR3 sequence: CASKQGQGGEKLFF. In nucleotides, the CDR3 is TGTGCCAGCAAACAGGGACAGGGGGGCGAAAAACTGTTTTTT.

This clonotype was detected a few times. The genes are TRBV3-1 and TRBJ2-7; weak D call: TRBD2 (6 bases). The germline V gene has CDR1 LGHDT and CDR2 YNNKEL (reference sequence). V lost 3 bases and J lost 1, with 19 bases in between. CDR3 size: 17 residues. CDR3 in amino acids: CASSHPRRLDGSYEQYF. The CDR3 nucleotides read TGTGCCAGCAGCCATCCAAGGAGACTAGATGGATCCTACGAGCAGTACTTC.

The chain combines TRBV9 with TRBJ2-3; the D call may be TRBD1 or TRBD2 (6 bases each). Trimming removed 7 bases at V and 3 bases at J, with 12 bases between. Germline values: CDR1 SGDLS, CDR2 YYNGEE. This CDR3 is 13 amino acids long. This CDR3 reads CASGGRRTDTQYF. CDR3 sequence (DNA): TGTGCCAGCGGGGGGCGGAGGACAGATACGCAGTATTTT.

The chain has TRBV6-6 and TRBJ2-7; 7 bases agree with TRBD1. The V gene's germline CDR1 is MNHNY and CDR2 SVGAGI (reference sequence). J gave up 0 bases and V 8 bases, and 7 bases lay outside the gene matches. The CDR3 runs to 14 residues. Here the CDR3 reads CASSKQGYSYEQYF. DNA of the CDR3: TGTGCCAGCTCAAAACAGGGGTACTCCTACGAGCAGTACTTC.

The chain couples TRBV20-1 to TRBJ2-4; 8 bases fit TRBD2. The end of the DNA is better explained by TRBJ2-7, so the J call may be wrong. The CDR3 contains 16 residues. The germline V gene encodes CDR1 DFQATT and CDR2 SNEGSKA (reference sequence). The CDR3 loop reads CSASGTSGGAPYEQYF. CDR3 DNA: TGCAGTGCTAGCGGAACTAGCGGAGGGGCCCCCTACGAGCAGTACTTC.

V gene TRBV5-1 combines with J gene TRBJ2-5; 10 bases agree with TRBD1. CDR3 size: 16 residues. J was trimmed by 5 bases and V by 3 bases; bases with no gene match: 10. Germline V gene data show CDR1 as SGHRS and CDR2 as YFSETQ. The CDR3 region is CASSSGGTGDRETQYF. DNA of the CDR3: TGCGCCAGCAGCTCAGGAGGGACAGGGGATAGGGAGACCCAGTACTTC.